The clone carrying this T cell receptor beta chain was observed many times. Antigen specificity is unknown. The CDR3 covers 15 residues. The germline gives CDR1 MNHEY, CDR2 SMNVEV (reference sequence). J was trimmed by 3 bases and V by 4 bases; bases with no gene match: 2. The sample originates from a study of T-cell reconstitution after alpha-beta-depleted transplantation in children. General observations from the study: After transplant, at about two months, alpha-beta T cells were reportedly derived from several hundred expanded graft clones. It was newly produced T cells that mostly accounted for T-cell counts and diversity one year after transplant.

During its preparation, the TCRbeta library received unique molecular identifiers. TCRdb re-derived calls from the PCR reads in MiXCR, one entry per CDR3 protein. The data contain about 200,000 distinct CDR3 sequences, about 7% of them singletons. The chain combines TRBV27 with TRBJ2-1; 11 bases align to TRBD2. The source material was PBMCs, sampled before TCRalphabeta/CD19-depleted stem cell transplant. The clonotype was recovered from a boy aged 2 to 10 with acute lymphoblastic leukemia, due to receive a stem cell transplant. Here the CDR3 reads CASSYTSGGYNEQFF. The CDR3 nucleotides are TGTGCCAGCAGTTATACTAGCGGGGGCTACAATGAGCAGTTCTTC.